This T cell receptor (beta chain) is from a study of blood T cell repertoires in COVID-19. The wider study: The cDNA or gDNA used as material had been derived from T cells, B-cell-depleted T cells, or PBMCs.

Some clones are missing from TCRdb's copy, which holds only in-frame ones; the method was immunoSEQ multiplex PCR. The sample carries around 400,000 clones, about 87% recorded once. Germline assignment: CDR1 MNHEY and CDR2 SMNVEV (reference sequence). Trimming removed 5 bases from V and 3 bases from J; junction bases left unmatched: 4. This CDR3 comprises 14 residues. This clone was recorded a few times. The origin of this receptor is a woman aged 60 to 75 with COVID-19, enrolled during active disease. V usage is TRBV27 and J usage is TRBJ1-2, with 9 bases identical to TRBD1. The specimen was peripheral blood. CDR3 in DNA: TGTGCCAGCAGTCCACGACAGGGGGACTATGGCTACACCTTC. Its protein product is CASSPRQGDYGYTF.